This TCR beta chain was recorded in a study of PD-1 blockade in classical Hodgkin lymphoma. Concerning this clone itself: Its antigen is still unknown.

Germline loops: CDR1 KGHSH, CDR2 LQKENI. This CDR3 has 13 amino acids. Trimming at V came to 3 bases and at J to 3 bases, leaving 1 base not matched to a gene. Data came from immunoSEQ multiplex PCR; TCRdb stores just in-frame clones and leaves some out. Of over 25,000 clones in the sample, approximately 94% were seen once. Study-wide points: With respect to the repertoire differences, their causes, possibly disease activity or prior therapy, remain undefined. When set against healthy donors, newly diagnosed patients were reported to show lower baseline TCR diversity.

The time point denotes: newly diagnosed, previously untreated cHL patient sample. Researchers used newly diagnosed, untreated classical Hodgkin lymphoma PBMCs for comparison. This clonotype was sampled from a human donor with classical Hodgkin lymphoma. The J gene is TRBJ2-7, the V gene TRBV18, with 8 bases fitting TRBD1. The sample comprised peripheral blood mononuclear cells (PBMCs). The CDR3 here is CASSPGQDYEQYF. CDR3 DNA sequence: TGTGCCAGCTCACCGGGACAGGACTACGAGCAGTACTTC.